This T cell receptor beta chain was observed in a study of T cells after yellow fever vaccination (dated by TCRdb to about 2019). Looking at the study overall: The SMART-Seq v4 Ultra Low Input RNA kit was used to prepare libraries from fractions with low cell numbers. Two healthy male donors made up the cohort, one aged 18 to 30 years and the other aged 30 to 40 years. Blood was collected at multiple timepoints before and after primary and secondary immunization, and bulk PBMC replicates and cell subsets were isolated. To follow T-cell clones before and after both primary and booster YFV17D yellow fever vaccination, bulk TCR alpha and beta repertoires underwent longitudinal sequencing.

The instrument given in TCRdb is Illumina NovaSeq 6000. TCR cDNA was made using 5'RACE template switching, a step that added a universal primer site and unique molecular identifiers. Priming of cDNA synthesis was performed from both the TCR alpha and TCR beta constant segments. Two PCR steps were used to amplify libraries, with sample barcodes and sequencing adapters being added in the second step. Libraries were sequenced on Illumina HiSeq 2500 (2x100 bp) or NovaSeq (2x150 bp). Turning to the authors' computational methods: Reads were demultiplexed and collapsed into UMI consensus sequences with MIGEC, and V(D)J alignment was performed with MiXCR. Clonotypes responding to the vaccine were identified with edgeR on replicate PBMC samples, with the criteria of FDR below 0.01 and a log2 fold change above 5 up to day 15. Each bulk clonotype was labeled CD4 or CD8 based on which sequenced repertoire, CD4 or CD8, contained the clonotype at higher abundance. TCRdb passed the public sequencing reads through fastp at Q25 and MiXCR, retaining productive beta sequences. Rows are combined by CDR3 protein, so each entry shows the most common genes and DNA. These V and J calls rely on TCRdb rather than the paper's analysis. The sample contains around 310,000 distinct CDR3 sequences, roughly 3.5% of them found a single time. The ten largest clones add up to around 20% of the sample.

This clonotype was observed at least ten times. The target of this receptor is not known. Per-base qualities were not stored, and no clone one base away is much larger. The treatment or condition label for this specimen denotes: live attenuated yellow fever vaccine strain. Two biological replicates of bulk PBMCs were collected at each blood-draw timepoint. PBMCs were isolated from peripheral blood using a standard Ficoll-Paque protocol. TriZol was used to extract RNA from bulk PBMCs, CD4 and CD8 fractions, and dextramer-positive and dextramer-negative fractions. The paper as a whole reports these results and caveats: After the booster, most clones that had expanded after primary vaccination were detected again (around 96% of CD4 and around 88% of CD8), suggesting broad maintenance of memory. A small share of clonotypes was detected in both CD4 and CD8 compartments, with the overlap likely arising from convergent recombination. The study included only two donors, which limits how far the findings can be generalized. The secondary T-cell response was weaker than the primary response but faster, peaking on day 5 instead of day 15. Computational filtering was needed because FACS-sorted repertoires could contain abundant contaminating clonotypes from the bulk population.

V lost 5 bases and J lost 1 base, and the count of bases not matched to a germline gene is 10. From the cysteine up to the valine, the CDR3 has a length of 16 residues. The entry retains the CDR3 DNA only, 48 bases that are in frame from base 1. The germline V gene encodes CDR1 MNHEY and CDR2 SMNVEV (reference sequence). The source is a man between 18 and 29 years old who received the YFV17D yellow fever vaccine. The chain links TRBV27 with TRBJ2-7; 8 bases in the middle match TRBD2. The sample here was PBMCs, taken on the day of the yellow fever booster vaccination. The nucleotides read TGTGCCAGCAGTCCGTTCGGGGGGGCCTCGTCCTACGAGCAGTACGTC. This is translated as CASSPFGGASSYEQYV.